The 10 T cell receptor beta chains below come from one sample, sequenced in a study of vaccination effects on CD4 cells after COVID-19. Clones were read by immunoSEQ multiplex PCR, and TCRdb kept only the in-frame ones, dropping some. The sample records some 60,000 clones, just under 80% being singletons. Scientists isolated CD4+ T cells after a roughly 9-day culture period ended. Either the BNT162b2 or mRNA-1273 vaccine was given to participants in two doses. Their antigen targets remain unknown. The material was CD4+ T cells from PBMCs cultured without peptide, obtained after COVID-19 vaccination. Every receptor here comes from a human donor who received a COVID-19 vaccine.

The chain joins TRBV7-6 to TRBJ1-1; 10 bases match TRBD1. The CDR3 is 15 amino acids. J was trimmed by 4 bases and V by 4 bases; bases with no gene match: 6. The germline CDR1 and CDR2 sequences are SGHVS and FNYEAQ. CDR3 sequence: CASSYPGTGVTEAFF. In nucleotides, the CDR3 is TGTGCCAGCAGCTACCCCGGGACAGGGGTCACTGAAGCTTTCTTT.

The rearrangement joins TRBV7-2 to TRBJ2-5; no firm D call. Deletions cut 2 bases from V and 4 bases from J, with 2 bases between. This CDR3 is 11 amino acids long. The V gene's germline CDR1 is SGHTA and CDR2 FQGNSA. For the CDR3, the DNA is TGTGCCAGCAGCTTACTAGAGACCCAGTACTTC. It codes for CASSLLETQYF.

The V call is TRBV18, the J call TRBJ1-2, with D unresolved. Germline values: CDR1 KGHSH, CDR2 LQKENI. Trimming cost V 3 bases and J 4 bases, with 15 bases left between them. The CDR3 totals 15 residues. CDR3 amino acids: CASSPAASRGYGYTF. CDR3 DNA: TGTGCCAGCTCACCTGCCGCCTCCCGGGGCTATGGCTACACCTTC.

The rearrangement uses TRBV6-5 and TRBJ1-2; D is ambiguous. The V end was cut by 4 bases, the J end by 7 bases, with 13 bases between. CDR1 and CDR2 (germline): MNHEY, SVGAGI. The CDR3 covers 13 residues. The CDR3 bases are TGTGCCAGCAGTTCCCCCAAGGGCGGTGGCTACACCTTC. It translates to CASSSPKGGGYTF.

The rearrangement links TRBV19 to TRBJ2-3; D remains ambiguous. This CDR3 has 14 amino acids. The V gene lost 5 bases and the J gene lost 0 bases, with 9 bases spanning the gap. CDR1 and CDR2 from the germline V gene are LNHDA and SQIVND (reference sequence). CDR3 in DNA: TGTGCCAGTAGTGACGTCTCTAGCACAGATACGCAGTATTTT. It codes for CASSDVSSTDTQYF.

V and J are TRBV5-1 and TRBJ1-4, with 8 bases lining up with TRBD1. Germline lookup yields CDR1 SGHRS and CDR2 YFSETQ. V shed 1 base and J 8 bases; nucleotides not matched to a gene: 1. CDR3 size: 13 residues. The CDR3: CASSLTGGEKLFF. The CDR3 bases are TGCGCCAGCAGCTTGACAGGGGGGGAAAAACTGTTTTTT.

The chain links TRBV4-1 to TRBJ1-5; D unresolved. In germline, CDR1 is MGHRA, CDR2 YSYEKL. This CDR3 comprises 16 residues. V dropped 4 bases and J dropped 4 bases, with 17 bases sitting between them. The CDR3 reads CASSPSLPTENQPQHF. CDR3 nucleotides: TGCGCCAGCAGCCCCTCCCTTCCGACGGAAAATCAGCCCCAGCATTTT.

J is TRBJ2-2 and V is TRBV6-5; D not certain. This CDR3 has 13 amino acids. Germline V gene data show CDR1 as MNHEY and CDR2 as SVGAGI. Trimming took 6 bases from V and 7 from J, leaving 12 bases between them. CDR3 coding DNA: TGTGCCAGCAGGGCCGGAACCTACGGGGAGCTGTTTTTT. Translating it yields CASRAGTYGELFF.

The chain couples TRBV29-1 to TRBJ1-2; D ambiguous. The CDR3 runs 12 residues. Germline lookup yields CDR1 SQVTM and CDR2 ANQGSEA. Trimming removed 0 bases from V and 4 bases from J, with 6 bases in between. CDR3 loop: CSVEDRSYGYTF. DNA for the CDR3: TGCAGCGTTGAAGACAGGTCCTATGGCTACACCTTC.

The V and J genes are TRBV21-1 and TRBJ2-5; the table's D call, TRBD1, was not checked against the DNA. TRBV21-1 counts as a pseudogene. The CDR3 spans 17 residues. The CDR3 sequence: CASSKEGFGTDQETQYF. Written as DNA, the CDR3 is TGTGCCAGCAGCAAAGAAGGGTTCGGGACAGACCAAGAGACCCAGTACTTC.